These T cell receptor beta chains were read from a single sample in a study of early T cells in non-severe SARS-CoV-2 infection. TCRdb called the 5' RACE reads again in MiXCR, with one record for every CDR3 protein. Here the sample spans 97,000 or so distinct CDR3 sequences, around 12% being singletons. The sample taken for sequencing was whole blood. These receptors all come from an adult who was a healthcare worker with PCR-confirmed SARS-CoV-2 infection or an uninfected control (not recorded which). The CDR3 runs from the conserved cysteine through the conserved F or W. The order of the fields is D gene, V gene, J gene, clone size, CDR3 protein, CDR3 DNA. D genes are given only for firm matches. Clone size is given for some rows only: seen once, a few or many times, or a class if the clone is expanded.

D: NA
V: TRBV27
J: TRBJ1-1
size: NA
CDR3: CASSIPGEEAFF
DNA: TGTGCCAGCAGTATACCGGGGGAAGAAGCTTTCTTT

D: NA
V: TRBV6-6
J: TRBJ2-2
size: NA
CDR3: CASTRKGGANTGELFF
DNA: TGTGCCAGCACCCGAAAGGGGGGCGCGAACACCGGGGAGCTGTTTTTT

D: NA
V: TRBV5-1
J: TRBJ1-6
size: many
CDR3: CASSSGTKKSPLHF
DNA: TGCGCCAGCAGCTCCGGGACAAAAAAATCACCCCTCCACTTT

D: NA
V: TRBV20-1
J: TRBJ2-7
size: many
CDR3: CSARDRTGFYEQYF
DNA: TGCAGTGCTAGAGATCGAACAGGTTTCTACGAGCAGTACTTC

D: NA
V: TRBV19
J: TRBJ2-3
size: few
CDR3: CASRRGDLPGDTQYF
DNA: TGTGCCAGTAGGAGGGGTGACCTCCCCGGAGATACGCAGTATTTT

D: NA
V: TRBV28
J: TRBJ2-3
size: NA
CDR3: CASSLMGGRDTQYF
DNA: TGTGCCAGCAGTTTGATGGGTGGACGAGATACGCAGTATTTT

D: NA
V: TRBV28
J: TRBJ1-5
size: NA
CDR3: CASSLDTSNQPQHF
DNA: TGTGCCAGCAGTTTAGACACCAGCAATCAGCCCCAGCATTTT

D: NA
V: TRBV7-9
J: TRBJ1-1
size: NA
CDR3: CAEGTEAFF
DNA: TGTGCCGAGGGAACTGAAGCTTTCTTT

D: TRBD2
V: TRBV7-8
J: TRBJ2-1
size: many
CDR3: CASTEGGRVSYDEQFF
DNA: TGTGCCAGCACTGAGGGTGGGAGGGTCTCCTACGATGAGCAGTTCTTC

D: TRBD1
V: TRBV12-3/TRBV12-4
J: TRBJ1-6
size: many
CDR3: CASSLDRHSPLHF
DNA: TGTGCCAGCAGTTTGGACAGGCATTCACCCCTCCACTTT

D: TRBD1
V: TRBV3-1
J: TRBJ2-5
size: many
CDR3: CASSHLDRDATQYF
DNA: TGTGCCAGCAGCCACCTTGACAGGGACGCGACCCAGTACTTC

D: NA
V: TRBV20-1
J: TRBJ2-7
size: NA
CDR3: CSARDRQLESEQYF
DNA: TGCAGTGCTAGAGATAGACAGCTTGAAAGCGAGCAGTACTTC

D: TRBD2
V: TRBV9
J: TRBJ2-2
size: few
CDR3: CASSPGTSGRGELFF
DNA: TGTGCCAGCAGCCCGGGGACTAGCGGGAGAGGGGAGCTGTTTTTT

D: TRBD2
V: TRBV18
J: TRBJ2-7
size: NA
CDR3: CASSLSGRTSYEQYF
DNA: TGTGCCAGCTCGCTTAGCGGGAGAACTTCCTACGAGCAGTACTTC

D: TRBD2
V: TRBV3-1
J: TRBJ2-1
size: NA
CDR3: CASSQASGNNEQFF
DNA: TGTGCCAGCAGCCAAGCTAGCGGGAACAATGAGCAGTTCTTC

D: NA
V: TRBV3-1
J: TRBJ2-1
size: NA
CDR3: CASSQDLFNEQFF
DNA: TGTGCCAGCAGCCAAGATCTATTCAATGAGCAGTTCTTC

D: NA
V: TRBV10-3
J: TRBJ1-2
size: once
CDR3: CAISGGRGYTF
DNA: TGTGCCATCAGTGGAGGGCGCGGCTACACCTTC

D: NA
V: TRBV10-3
J: TRBJ2-1
size: NA
CDR3: CAISESREQFF
DNA: TGTGCCATCAGTGAGTCGCGTGAGCAGTTCTTC

D: NA
V: TRBV20-1
J: TRBJ1-1
size: NA
CDR3: CSAPKHQGEAFF
DNA: TGCAGTGCCCCCAAGCACCAAGGTGAAGCTTTCTTT

D: NA
V: TRBV5-1
J: TRBJ2-3
size: few
CDR3: CASSFGTPTDTQYF
DNA: TGCGCCAGCAGCTTCGGGACTCCCACAGATACGCAGTATTTT

D: NA
V: TRBV5-6
J: TRBJ2-3
size: NA
CDR3: CASSLYVDTQYF
DNA: TGTGCCAGCAGCTTGTACGTGGATACGCAGTATTTT

D: TRBD1
V: TRBV2
J: TRBJ1-6
size: few
CDR3: CASSARQGANSPLHF
DNA: TGTGCCAGCAGTGCCCGACAGGGGGCAAATTCACCCCTCCACTTT

D: NA
V: TRBV28
J: TRBJ1-3
size: few
CDR3: CASSLLAENTIYF
DNA: TGTGCCAGCAGCCTTCTTGCTGAAAACACCATATATTTT

D: NA
V: TRBV7-9
J: TRBJ2-5
size: many
CDR3: CASSPPAGQETQYF
DNA: TGTGCCAGCAGCCCGCCCGCCGGGCAAGAGACCCAGTACTTC

D: NA
V: TRBV5-1
J: TRBJ2-5
size: many
CDR3: CASSLLGQQETQYF
DNA: TGCGCCAGCAGCTTATTAGGACAGCAAGAGACCCAGTACTTC